This TCR beta chain was recovered during a study of beta chain features in type 1 diabetes. The wider study: Across all samples, some 110 million sorted cells were examined.

V lost 3 bases and J 3 bases, leaving 9 bases between the germline ends. The germline V gene encodes CDR1 SGHNT and CDR2 YYREEE (reference sequence). This CDR3 region has 13 residues. Sequencing targeted expressed TCRB transcripts, as all isolated RNA had been reverse transcribed. The data were produced by immunoSEQ multiplex PCR, yet TCRdb's version contains in-frame clones alone and is incomplete. The sample shows about 250,000 clones, roughly 14% of them seen only once. A sort by CD45RO/CCR7/CD25/CD127/CD95/CD27 yielded CD4+ naive, central memory, regulatory and stem cell-like memory cells. The clonotype comes from a woman aged 40 to 50 in good health. Material for sequencing was naive CD4+ T cells from blood. J is TRBJ1-2 and V is TRBV5-4; tentatively, D is TRBD1 (5 bases). CDR3 sequence reads: CASSSTGYYGYTF. CDR3 DNA sequence: TGTGCCAGCAGCTCAACAGGCTACTATGGCTACACCTTC.